This entry lists 22 T cell receptor beta chains sequenced from one sample in a study of cytomegalovirus exposure and HLA in healthy donors (dated by TCRdb to about 2017). Library preparation was by the immunoSEQ multiplex PCR assay. A mixture of 60 forward primers for TCR Vbeta segments and 13 reverse primers for TCR Jbeta segments was used in the multiplex PCR. The immuneACCESS repertoire file appears here via TCRdb, limited to in-frame rearrangements. These files lack a portion of the clones; in checked studies, under half of the deficit traces to unresolved V genes, and the cause of the others is not known. This sample comprises approximately 200,000 clones, about four fifths of them detected only once. The ten largest account for 0.098% of the sample. Specimen: PBMCs. These TCRs come from a boy under 10 years old in good health and CMV-seronegative.

V gene TRBV5-1 combines with J gene TRBJ2-3, with 9 bases aligning to TRBD1. CDR1 is SGHRS and CDR2 is YFSETQ in the germline V gene. There are 16 residues in the CDR3. V was clipped by 2 bases and J by 1 base; unmatched bases: 5. As DNA, the CDR3 is TGCGCCAGCAGCTTCCCAAGACAGGGGGGCACAGATACGCAGTATTTT. It encodes CASSFPRQGGTDTQYF.

CDR3: CASSPALAGWDTQYF. The CDR3 DNA is TGTGCCAGCTCACCCGCACTAGCGGGGTGGGATACGCAGTATTTT. The chain recombines TRBV18 with TRBJ2-3; 10 bases agree with TRBD2. Trimming at V came to 3 bases and at J to 6 bases, leaving 6 bases not matched to a gene. CDR1 KGHSH and CDR2 LQKENI come from the germline V gene. There are 15 residues in the CDR3.

Details on this clone: Sequence at one end of the junction differs from germline and may be a read error. The rearrangement links TRBV7-9 to TRBJ2-7, with a possible D match to TRBD2 (7 bases). There are 16 residues in the CDR3. Germline CDR1 reads SEHNR; CDR2 reads FQNEAQ (reference sequence). The CDR3, as DNA: TGTTCCAGCGGACCGGATAGGGGGGGGTCACCCTACGAGCAGTACTTC. It is translated as CSSGPDRGGSPYEQYF.

The chain carries TRBV12-5 and TRBJ1-2, with D possibly matching TRBD1 (6 bases). With 5 bases removed from V and 8 bases from J, the gap between germline ends came to 12 bases. This CDR3 spans 12 amino acids. Germline-derived CDR1 and CDR2 are LGHNT and FRNRAP. CDR3 protein: CASGPTGTGYTF. CDR3 nucleotides: TGTGCTAGTGGTCCAACCGGGACAGGCTACACCTTC.

This clone came up a few times. The chain links TRBV7-9 to TRBJ1-3; TRBD1 matches 9 bases. This CDR3 spans 19 amino acids. The germline gives CDR1 SEHNR, CDR2 FQNEAQ (reference sequence). Trimming removed 4 bases from V and 0 bases from J; junction bases left unmatched: 13. CDR3 loop: CASSSQFPGQGNSGNTIYF. The CDR3 DNA follows: TGTGCCAGCAGCTCCCAATTTCCCGGACAGGGGAACTCTGGAAACACCATATATTTT.

The chain joins TRBV18 to TRBJ2-5, with TRBD2 identical over 11 bases. The CDR3 length is 14 residues. V dropped 3 bases and J dropped 5; count of bases not matched to a gene: 2. CDR1 and CDR2 from the germline V gene are KGHSH and LQKENI. CDR3 DNA: TGTGCCAGCTCACCTAGCGGGGGGGCTGAGACCCAGTACTTC. Protein product: CASSPSGGAETQYF.

This chain joins TRBV2 and TRBJ1-1; maybe TRBD1 (5 bases). V was cut by 6 bases and J by 4 bases, with 15 bases left in between. The CDR3 consists of 14 residues. The V gene's germline CDR1 is SNHLY and CDR2 FYNNEI. The CDR3: CASREDHGGTEAFF. The CDR3 nucleotides read TGTGCCAGCAGGGAGGACCACGGGGGCACTGAAGCTTTCTTT.

The chain carries TRBV4-2 and TRBJ2-5, with 8 bases fitting TRBD1. Germline V CDR1 and CDR2: LGHNA, YNFKEQ. Losses at the gene ends were 3 bases for V and 1 base for J; bases not matched to a gene: 1. The CDR3 runs to 14 residues. Here the CDR3 reads CASSHGQGQETQYF. The CDR3 region has the DNA TGTGCCAGCAGCCACGGACAGGGCCAAGAGACCCAGTACTTC.

CDR3 DNA: TGTGCCAGTAGCAGATTATCCGGGACAGGACCATATGAGCAGTACTTC. It encodes CASSRLSGTGPYEQYF. The chain links TRBV19 to TRBJ2-7, with TRBD1 matching 8 bases. The CDR3 has 16 residues. Germline CDR1 LNHDA, CDR2 SQIVND (reference sequence). The J segment lost 7 bases and the V segment lost 6 bases, leaving 17 bases of the junction unmatched.

V is TRBV18 and J is TRBJ1-1; 7 nucleotides agree with TRBD1. V dropped 4 bases and J dropped 0; count of bases not matched to a gene: 2. The CDR3 extends over 14 amino acids. Germline assignment: CDR1 KGHSH and CDR2 LQKENI. CDR3 in amino acids: CASSRQGMNTEAFF. The CDR3 coding sequence is TGTGCCAGCTCACGACAGGGTATGAACACTGAAGCTTTCTTT.

This sequence joins TRBV18 and TRBJ1-2; TRBD1 matches 8 bases. Germline CDR1 reads KGHSH; CDR2 reads LQKENI. The V segment lost 3 bases and the J segment 6 bases; nucleotides outside the gene matches: 3. CDR3 length: 13 amino acids. CDR3 residues: CASSPDRVDGYTF. CDR3 coding DNA: TGTGCCAGCTCACCGGACAGGGTAGATGGCTACACCTTC.

The chain recombines TRBV7-9 with TRBJ2-2; maybe TRBD2 (6 bases). Germline CDR1 SEHNR, CDR2 FQNEAQ (reference sequence). The CDR3 runs 15 residues. V was clipped by 4 bases and J by 5 bases, with 14 bases between them. The CDR3 DNA reads TGTGCCAGCAGCTCCAGGCGGGGAAAGACCGGGGAGCTGTTTTTT. Its protein product is CASSSRRGKTGELFF.

This chain connects TRBV11-3 to TRBJ1-1, with a tentative D call TRBD1 (5 bases). The CDR3 covers 13 residues. Trimming removed 5 bases at V and 1 base at J, with 8 bases between. The germline CDR1 and CDR2 sequences are SGHNT and YENEEA. The CDR3 reads CASSPGQNTEAFF. CDR3 nucleotide sequence: TGTGCCAGCAGCCCCGGACAGAACACTGAAGCTTTCTTT.

The V gene is TRBV7-2, the J gene TRBJ2-4, with D tentatively TRBD1 (5 bases). In germline, CDR1 is SGHTA, CDR2 FQGNSA. The CDR3 sequence is 14 residues long. Trimming stripped 0 bases from V and 8 bases from J, with 11 bases between. For the CDR3, the DNA is TGTGCCAGCAGCTTAGCCGCAGGGTTAGACATTCAGTACTTC. Its translation is CASSLAAGLDIQYF. Full variable domain (rest looked up from reference TRBV7-2 and TRBJ2-4): GAGVSQSPSNKVTEKGKDVELRCDPISGHTALYWYRQSLGQGLEFLIYFQGNSAPDKSGLPSDRFSAERTGGSVSTLTIQRTQQEDSAVYLCASSLAAGLDIQYFGAGTRLSVL.

The rearrangement uses TRBV11-2 and TRBJ1-2; D gene unclear. The V gene's germline CDR1 is SGHAT and CDR2 FQNNGV. There are 13 residues in the CDR3. Trimming left V 3 bases short and J 4 bases short, with 9 bases between. CDR3 sequence reads: CASSLTDFYGYTF. The CDR3 DNA reads as TGTGCCAGCAGCTTGACTGACTTCTATGGCTACACCTTC.

The chain joins TRBV6-5 to TRBJ1-5; D perhaps matches TRBD1 (6 bases). CDR1 is MNHEY and CDR2 is SVGAGI in the germline V gene. The CDR3 runs 14 residues. The germline V and J ends were trimmed by 6 bases and 5 bases, with 14 bases remaining between them. CDR3 residues: CASSPGVRHQPQHF. Written as DNA, the CDR3 is TGTGCCAGCAGCCCAGGGGTCCGCCATCAGCCCCAGCATTTT.

This chain joins TRBV19 and TRBJ1-2, with D uncertain. Deletions cut 1 base from V and 5 bases from J, with 14 bases between. The V gene's germline CDR1 is LNHDA and CDR2 SQIVND (reference sequence). This CDR3 spans 15 amino acids. The CDR3 region is CASSIAAGFKYGYTF. The CDR3 DNA follows: TGTGCCAGTAGTATAGCGGCAGGTTTCAAGTATGGCTACACCTTC.

This clone occurred a few times. This chain connects TRBV7-9 to TRBJ1-2, with D maybe TRBD1 (5 bases). V was shortened by 2 bases and J by 4 bases, with 14 bases between the two germline ends. Germline lookup yields CDR1 SEHNR and CDR2 FQNEAQ (reference sequence). The length of the CDR3 is 15 residues. CDR3 DNA: TGTGCCAGCAGCTTATTGGCTGGGGACTTCTATGGCTACACCTTC. It codes for CASSLLAGDFYGYTF.

This chain links TRBV15 with TRBJ1-1; the D gene is possibly TRBD1 (5 bases). The CDR3 has 14 amino acids. Germline V gives CDR1 LNHNV, CDR2 YYDKDF (reference sequence). V was pared by 1 base and J by 1 base, with 7 bases between. As DNA, the CDR3 is TGTGCCACCAGCAGAGGACAGACGAACACTGAAGCTTTCTTT. Translation: CATSRGQTNTEAFF.

The chain carries TRBV5-1 and TRBJ2-5; TRBD2 aligns across 11 bases. The CDR3 runs to 18 residues. Germline CDR1 and CDR2: SGHRS and YFSETQ. The V segment lost 4 bases and the J segment 0 bases; nucleotides outside the gene matches: 11. In DNA form, the CDR3 reads TGCGCCAGCAGCCGGCTAGCGGGGGGCCTAAGGTACCAAGAGACCCAGTACTTC. Translated: CASSRLAGGLRYQETQYF.

With respect to this clone: The germline gene is not matched at one end of the junction; a read error may be the cause. The genes are TRBV6-1 and TRBJ1-2; the match to TRBD1 covers 9 bases. Germline assignment: CDR1 MNHNS and CDR2 SASEGT. The CDR3 is 13 amino acids. CDR3 sequence: CASTYTGTGLRDF. The CDR3 DNA sequence: TGTGCCAGCACCTATACCGGGACAGGGTTGAGGGATTTC.

This clone was seen only once. The rearrangement joins TRBV2 to TRBJ1-3; D might be TRBD1 (5 bases). The germline V and J ends were trimmed by 7 bases and 4 bases, with 14 bases remaining between them. Germline values: CDR1 SNHLY, CDR2 FYNNEI. The CDR3 loop spans 14 amino acids. The CDR3 DNA follows: TGTGCCAGCATCCTGACAGCCGACGGAAACACCATATATTTT. Amino acids: CASILTADGNTIYF. Together with reference TRBV2 and TRBJ1-3, the CDR3 gives the full variable domain: EPEVTQTPSHQVTQMGQEVILRCVPISNHLYFYWYRQILGQKVEFLVSFYNNEISEKSEIFDDQFSVERPDGSNFTLKIRSTKLEDSAMYFCASILTADGNTIYFGEGSWLTVV.